Listed here are 3 T cell receptor beta chains from one sample, sequenced in a study of blood T cell repertoires in COVID-19. The method was immunoSEQ multiplex PCR; TCRdb's version includes in-frame clones alone and lacks a portion of them. The repertoire holds about 55,000 clones, approximately 85% seen once, with roughly a tenth in the top ten. Input material: peripheral blood. Every receptor here comes from a human donor in a cohort sampled during active COVID-19.

The CDR3 nucleotides read TGTGCCAGCAGTCACCCCGGGGACAGCCAAGAGACCCAGTACTTC. This sequence encodes CASSHPGDSQETQYF. The rearrangement links TRBV7-9 to TRBJ2-5; 7 bases are a match to TRBD1. This CDR3 is built from 15 residues. In germline, CDR1 is SEHNR, CDR2 FQNEAQ (reference sequence). V was pared by 6 bases and J by 1 base, with 8 bases of the junction left unmatched.

A few counts support this clone. The rearrangement links TRBV27 to TRBJ1-1, with TRBD1 matching over 7 bases. This CDR3 spans 15 amino acids. Trimming removed 6 bases from V and 1 base from J; junction bases left unmatched: 8. Germline CDR1 reads MNHEY; CDR2 reads SMNVEV (reference sequence). CDR3 DNA sequence: TGTGCCAGCAGGGAGTCACAGGGGAAGAACACTGAAGCTTTCTTT. Translating it yields CASRESQGKNTEAFF.

J is TRBJ2-7 and V is TRBV14, with TRBD1 matching over 10 bases. The CDR3 has 13 amino acids. CDR1 is SGHDN, CDR2 FVKESK, per germline. The V segment lost 4 bases and the J segment 6 bases; nucleotides outside the gene matches: 3. The CDR3, as DNA: TGTGCCAGCAGCCCTCGGACAGGGGGCGAGCAGTACTTC. It codes for CASSPRTGGEQYF.